This T cell receptor beta chain is drawn from a study of T cells in women clearing cervical HPV infection. Across the study: Blood came at first lesion visit for cases, post-clearance for controls. HLA type could not be excluded as a confounder.

The CDR3 has 15 amino acids. Trimming took 4 bases from V and 10 from J; bases not matched to a gene: 10. The germline V gene encodes CDR1 DFQATT and CDR2 SNEGSKA (reference sequence). In regard to this clone: The CDR3 extends 3 residues past the end of the read, so its final part is completed from the germline J gene.

The protocol was immunoSEQ multiplex PCR, while the TCRdb copy is restricted to in-frame clones and leaves out a portion. The specimen's table records nearly 20,000 clones. The sequenced sample consisted of blood buffy coat. The chain combines TRBV20-1 with TRBJ1-6, with 10 bases fitting TRBD1. The receptor was derived from a woman aged 18 to 75 with a cervical HPV16 infection that either progressed to CIN3+ or cleared (not recorded which). CDR3 DNA (partial): TGCAGTGCTACTCTACCGGGACAGGGGACATCACCC. Translation: CSATLPGQGTSP. The full CDR3 protein reads CSATLPGQGTSPLHF.